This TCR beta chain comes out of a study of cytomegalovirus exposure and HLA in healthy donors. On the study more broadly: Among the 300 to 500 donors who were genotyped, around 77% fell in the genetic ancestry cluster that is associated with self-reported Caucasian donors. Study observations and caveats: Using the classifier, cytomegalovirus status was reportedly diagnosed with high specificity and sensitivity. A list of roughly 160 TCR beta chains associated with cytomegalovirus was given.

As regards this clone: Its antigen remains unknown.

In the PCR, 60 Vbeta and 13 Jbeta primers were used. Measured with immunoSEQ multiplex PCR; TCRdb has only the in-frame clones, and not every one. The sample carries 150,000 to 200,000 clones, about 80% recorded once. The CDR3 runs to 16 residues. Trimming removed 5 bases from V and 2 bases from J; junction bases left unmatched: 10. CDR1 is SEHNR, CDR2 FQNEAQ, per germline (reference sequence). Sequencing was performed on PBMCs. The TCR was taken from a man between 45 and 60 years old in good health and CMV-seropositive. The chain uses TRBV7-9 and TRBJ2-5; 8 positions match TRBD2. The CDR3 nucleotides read TGTGCCAGCAGCGCCGGACTAGCTTTTGGTCAAGAGACCCAGTACTTC. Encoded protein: CASSAGLAFGQETQYF.